This passage covers 17 T cell receptor beta chains from one sample sequenced in a study of a mutant IDH1 vaccine in newly diagnosed glioma. Time point given: week 11, during vaccination. It was 300 ug of mutant IDH1 20-mer peptide that made up each vaccine dose, given with topical imiquimod. The assay was immunoSEQ multiplex PCR, and TCRdb's table has in-frame clones only and misses some. This table has around 60,000 clones, around nine tenths appearing once. These TCRs are of unknown antigen specificity. Sequenced here: PBMCs, sampled from a glioma patient whose treatment included an IDH1 peptide vaccine. These receptor sequences come from a man between 40 and 49 years old with glioma.

Comment on this clone: Other DNA sequences in the same sample also yield this CDR3. This chain joins TRBV19 and TRBJ2-1, with TRBD2 matching over 16 bases. After removal of 3 bases from V and 10 bases from J, the junction contained 6 bases not matched to a gene. The CDR3 runs to 16 residues. Germline lookup yields CDR1 LNHDA and CDR2 SQIVND (reference sequence). In DNA form, the CDR3 reads TGTGCCAGTAGTATTGAGGGACTAGCGGGAGGGCACGAGCAGTTCTTC. This translates into CASSIEGLAGGHEQFF.

The gene calls are TRBV6-5 and TRBJ1-2; D possibly corresponds to TRBD1 (5 bases). The CDR3 has 14 residues. From germline, CDR1 is MNHEY and CDR2 SVGAGI. V gave up 6 bases and J gave up 5 bases, with 16 bases separating them. The CDR3 DNA reads as TGTGCCAGCAGCCGACCGGGACGGAGTTATGGCTACACCTTC. It specifies CASSRPGRSYGYTF.

The chain couples TRBV28 to TRBJ2-7; D may correspond to TRBD1 or TRBD2 (5 bases each). This CDR3 region has 13 residues. Germline V gives CDR1 MDHEN, CDR2 SYDVKM. The V end was cut by 6 bases, the J end by 3 bases, with 12 bases between. The CDR3: CASSLGDLYEQYF. Written as DNA, the CDR3 is TGTGCCAGCAGCCTCGGGGACCTCTACGAGCAGTACTTC. The whole variable domain, filled in from reference TRBV28 and TRBJ2-7, reads DVKVTQSSRYLVKRTGEKVFLECVQDMDHENMFWYRQDPGLGLRLIYFSYDVKMKEKGDIPEGYSVSREKKERFSLILESASTNQTSMYLCASSLGDLYEQYFGPGTRLTVT.

CDR3 coding DNA: TGTGCCAGCAGCTTTCCAGGGTGGTTGGGCTACACCTTC. Its protein is CASSFPGWLGYTF. This rearrangement joins TRBV7-9 to TRBJ1-2, with D possibly TRBD1 on 5 matching bases. V was trimmed by 3 bases and J by 8 bases, leaving 13 bases between them. The germline gives CDR1 SEHNR, CDR2 FQNEAQ (reference sequence). The CDR3 has 13 residues.

The CDR3 region is CANRPVGQLAYGYTF. CDR3 coding DNA: TGTGCCAACAGGCCGGTAGGACAGCTCGCCTATGGCTACACCTTC. The chain couples TRBV6-1 to TRBJ1-2, with a possible D match to TRBD1 (6 bases). Trimming stripped 10 bases from V and 4 bases from J, with 22 bases between. This CDR3 has 15 amino acids. Germline V lookup: CDR1 MNHNS, CDR2 SASEGT.

This clone was observed a single time. The rearrangement links TRBV29-1 to TRBJ1-5; TRBD1 aligns across 11 bases. CDR1 and CDR2 from the germline V gene are SQVTM and ANQGSEA. The CDR3 consists of 13 residues. V was pared by 6 bases and J by 6 bases, with 4 bases of the junction left unmatched. CDR3 in DNA: TGCAGCGTCGGACAGGGGGCGGCTCAGCCCCAGCATTTT. Amino acid sequence: CSVGQGAAQPQHF. Drawing the rest from reference TRBV29-1 and TRBJ1-5, the complete variable domain is SAVISQKPSRDICQRGTSLTIQCQVDSQVTMMFWYRQQPGQSLTLIATANQGSEATYESGFVIDKFPISRPNLTFSTLTVSNMSPEDSSIYLCSVGQGAAQPQHFGDGTRLSIL.

V usage is TRBV15 and J usage is TRBJ2-3; 7 bases align to TRBD1. The CDR3 consists of 13 residues. Germline V lookup: CDR1 LNHNV, CDR2 YYDKDF (reference sequence). V shed 3 bases and J 5 bases; nucleotides not matched to a gene: 2. The CDR3 region has the DNA TGTGCCACCAGCAGCCGGGACAGAGATACGCAGTATTTT. Residues: CATSSRDRDTQYF. Looking up the rest from reference TRBV15 and TRBJ2-3 gives the full variable domain: DAMVIQNPRYQVTQFGKPVTLSCSQTLNHNVMYWYQQKSSQAPKLLFHYYDKDFNNEADTPDNFQSRRPNTSFCFLDIRSPGLGDTAMYLCATSSRDRDTQYFGPGTRLTVL.

J is TRBJ2-1 and V is TRBV29-1, with D possibly matching TRBD1 (7 bases). V shed 1 base and J shed 5 bases, with 18 bases lying between them. There are 16 residues in the CDR3. CDR1 is SQVTM and CDR2 is ANQGSEA in the germline V gene. The CDR3 sequence: CSVEAPTGRLNNEQFF. Written as DNA, the CDR3 is TGCAGCGTTGAAGCTCCGACAGGGAGGTTGAACAATGAGCAGTTCTTC.

The chain uses TRBV19 and TRBJ2-3; either TRBD1 or TRBD2 may fit D (5 bases each). V lost 6 bases and J 9 bases, leaving 13 bases between the germline ends. CDR1 and CDR2 from the germline V gene are LNHDA and SQIVND (reference sequence). This CDR3 contains 12 residues. Here the CDR3 reads CASSPTEGTQYF. CDR3 DNA: TGTGCCAGTAGCCCGACAGAGGGAACGCAGTATTTT. Looking up the rest from reference TRBV19 and TRBJ2-3 gives the full variable domain: DGGITQSPKYLFRKEGQNVTLSCEQNLNHDAMYWYRQDPGQGLRLIYYSQIVNDFQKGDIAEGYSVSREKKESFPLTVTSAQKNPTAFYLCASSPTEGTQYFGPGTRLTVL.

The V call is TRBV4-1, the J call TRBJ1-5; D is unresolved. Germline values: CDR1 MGHRA, CDR2 YSYEKL. This CDR3 has 16 amino acids. V was pared by 1 base and J by 3 bases, with 13 bases between. In DNA form, the CDR3 reads TGCGCCAGCAGCCAAGGTGCGGCAGGCCTCAATCAGCCCCAGCATTTT. Protein: CASSQGAAGLNQPQHF.

As DNA, the CDR3 is TGTGCCAGCAGTGACCGTAGGGATGGGGCAGCCCAGCATTTT. Translated: CASSDRRDGAAQHF. The genes are TRBV2 and TRBJ1-5; possible D gene TRBD1, 5 bases. In germline, CDR1 is SNHLY, CDR2 FYNNEI. V was cut by 3 bases and J by 11 bases, with 17 bases left in between. This CDR3 comprises 14 residues. Looking up the rest from reference TRBV2 and TRBJ1-5 gives the full variable domain: EPEVTQTPSHQVTQMGQEVILRCVPISNHLYFYWYRQILGQKVEFLVSFYNNEISEKSEIFDDQFSVERPDGSNFTLKIRSTKLEDSAMYFCASSDRRDGAAQHFGDGTRLSIL.

This clone was recorded once. The chain joins TRBV19 to TRBJ2-2; the D is unclear. CDR3 length equals 14 residues. Germline CDR1 LNHDA, CDR2 SQIVND (reference sequence). V lost 6 bases to trimming and J lost 0 bases, with 8 bases between them. The CDR3 spells CASRGLANTGELFF. Here the CDR3 DNA reads TGTGCCAGTAGGGGCCTTGCGAACACCGGGGAGCTGTTTTTT.

Only one count was recorded for this clone. The chain joins TRBV5-4 to TRBJ2-2; tentative D call: TRBD2 (5 bases). Trimming took off 5 bases at V and 6 bases at J, with 14 bases between the two ends. Germline V gene sequence: CDR1 SGHNT, CDR2 YYREEE (reference sequence). This CDR3 has 14 amino acids. The CDR3: CASSRGPEPGELFF. For the CDR3, the DNA is TGTGCCAGCAGTCGGGGTCCTGAGCCCGGGGAGCTGTTTTTT.

The V gene is TRBV11-3, the J gene TRBJ2-1; 12 bases map to TRBD2. V was pared by 4 bases and J by 10 bases, with 14 bases of the junction left unmatched. CDR3 length: 17 amino acids. CDR1 and CDR2 from the germline V gene are SGHNT and YENEEA. CDR3: CASSSGLGFGTSGEQFF. CDR3 DNA sequence: TGTGCCAGCAGCTCAGGGCTGGGGTTCGGGACTAGCGGGGAGCAGTTCTTC.

The chain is built from TRBV7-3 and TRBJ2-1; D may be TRBD2 (5 bases). With 5 bases removed from V and 7 bases from J, the gap between germline ends came to 21 bases. Germline V CDR1 and CDR2: SGHTA, FQGTGA. The CDR3 extends over 16 amino acids. The CDR3 is CASSLRGMGTLNEQFF. DNA of the CDR3: TGTGCCAGCAGCCTACGGGGTATGGGTACGTTGAATGAGCAGTTCTTC.

This chain joins TRBV7-7 and TRBJ2-6; no definite D call. V was shortened by 5 bases and J by 0 bases, with 14 bases between the two germline ends. Looked up from germline, CDR1 is SSHAT and CDR2 is FNYEAQ (reference sequence). The CDR3 is 17 amino acids. As DNA, the CDR3 is TGTGCCAGCAGCCCAAGCAGGAGTAACTCTGGGGCCAACGTCCTGACTTTC. Its protein is CASSPSRSNSGANVLTF.

The chain is built from TRBV5-4 and TRBJ1-2; D call uncertain. Germline V gene data show CDR1 as SGHNT and CDR2 as YYREEE (reference sequence). Trimming left V 2 bases short and J 1 base short, with 9 bases between. CDR3 length: 14 residues. CDR3 sequence: CASSFPSLNYGYTF. CDR3 nucleotide sequence: TGTGCCAGCAGCTTTCCGAGCCTTAACTATGGCTACACCTTC.